A single sample is the source of the 25 T cell receptor beta chains below, sequenced in a study of identical twins. MiXCR, run by TCRdb on the 5' RACE reads, gives a single entry per CDR3 protein. The data hold a few hundred thousand distinct CDR3 sequences, with 9.5% to 10% observed a single time. The sample was also linked to a second study, of yellow fever vaccine responses in identical twins.

Sequenced material: PBMCs. These receptors all stem from a woman aged 18-29 years in good health.

This clonotype turned up a few times. This chain links TRBV29-1 with TRBJ2-1; D is possibly TRBD1 or TRBD2 (7 bases each). V lost 7 bases to trimming and J lost 8 bases, with 24 bases between them. Germline CDR1 reads SQVTM; CDR2 reads ANQGSEA. The CDR3 is 15 residues long. The CDR3, as DNA: TGCAGCGCCCCGGGGAGGGACAGTAGGATCTATGAGCAGTTCTTC. It specifies CSAPGRDSRIYEQFF.

CDR3 nucleotide sequence: TGCAGTGTTCCGGGACAGGTTTACAATGAGCAGTTCTTC. Translation: CSVPGQVYNEQFF. The chain employs TRBV20-1 and TRBJ2-1, with TRBD1 identical over 8 bases. The CDR3 loop spans 13 amino acids. Germline lookup yields CDR1 DFQATT and CDR2 SNEGSKA (reference sequence). Trimming at V came to 7 bases and at J to 4 bases, leaving 6 bases not matched to a gene.

The rearrangement uses TRBV7-9 and TRBJ1-5; unclear D gene. This CDR3 is built from 13 residues. Per germline, CDR1 SEHNR and CDR2 FQNEAQ (reference sequence). V was clipped by 5 bases and J by 4 bases, with 9 bases between them. CDR3 bases: TGTGCCAGCAGCCAAACAGAAAATCAGCCCCAGCATTTT. Translating gives CASSQTENQPQHF.

This clonotype has a count of ten or more. The chain has TRBV6-6 and TRBJ2-1; maybe TRBD2 (5 bases). Trimming took off 7 bases at V and 5 bases at J, with 9 bases between the two ends. Looked up from germline, CDR1 is MNHNY and CDR2 is SVGAGI (reference sequence). There are 12 residues in the CDR3. The CDR3 reads CASKRDNNEQFF. Written as DNA, the CDR3 is TGTGCCAGCAAGAGGGATAACAATGAGCAGTTCTTC.

In this sample, this clonotype turned up many times. This sequence joins TRBV5-1 and TRBJ2-3, with TRBD2 matching 8 bases. The CDR3 extends over 16 amino acids. V lost 4 bases and J lost 3; bases outside the gene matches: 10. Germline V gene data show CDR1 as SGHRS and CDR2 as YFSETQ. The CDR3 bases are TGCGCCAGCAGCCCCGAACCAGCGGGGGTGACAGATACGCAGTATTTT. Protein sequence: CASSPEPAGVTDTQYF.

The chain joins TRBV20-1 to TRBJ2-1; TRBD2 matches at 12 bases. V dropped 6 bases and J dropped 7; count of bases not matched to a gene: 7. CDR1 and CDR2 (germline): DFQATT, SNEGSKA (reference sequence). The CDR3 extends over 14 amino acids. The CDR3 spells CSAGASGRGNEQFF. In nucleotides, the CDR3 is TGCAGTGCGGGTGCTAGCGGGAGGGGTAATGAGCAGTTCTTC.

This clonotype was detected only a few times. This chain connects TRBV5-4 to TRBJ2-3; 13 bases fit TRBD2. CDR1 SGHNT and CDR2 YYREEE come from the germline V gene (reference sequence). Trimming cost V 0 bases and J 0 bases; bases outside gene matches: 7. This CDR3 has 19 residues. The CDR3 reads CASSLAPGLAGKSTDTQYF. Here the CDR3 DNA reads TGTGCCAGCAGCTTGGCCCCGGGACTAGCGGGGAAGAGCACAGATACGCAGTATTTT.

The table lists this clonotype with many counts. This chain links TRBV6-1 with TRBJ1-6; weak D call: TRBD1 (6 bases). The CDR3 length is 16 residues. V gave up 6 bases and J gave up 5 bases, with 17 bases separating them. Germline loops: CDR1 MNHNS, CDR2 SASEGT. CDR3 sequence: CASSLPGAGNNSPLHF. DNA of the CDR3: TGTGCCAGCAGCCTACCAGGGGCCGGGAATAATTCACCCCTCCACTTT.

The chain has TRBV6-5 and TRBJ1-1, with D possibly being TRBD1 (5 bases). Trimming removed 2 bases at V and 1 base at J, with 11 bases between. CDR1 and CDR2 from the germline V gene are MNHEY and SVGAGI. The CDR3 length is 15 residues. CDR3 sequence (DNA): TGTGCCAGCAGTTACGAAAGGGGTGGGAACACTGAAGCTTTCTTT. This gives the protein CASSYERGGNTEAFF.

This clonotype was counted at least ten times. The V call is TRBV20-1, the J call TRBJ2-7; D uncertain. Deletions cut 4 bases from V and 7 bases from J, with 8 bases between. This CDR3 has 10 amino acids. Germline V lookup: CDR1 DFQATT, CDR2 SNEGSKA (reference sequence). The CDR3 protein is CSAMEEEQYF. In DNA form, the CDR3 reads TGCAGTGCTATGGAAGAGGAGCAGTACTTC.

This clonotype was observed a few times. The chain combines TRBV29-1 with TRBJ2-5; the match to TRBD1 covers 7 bases. The germline V gene has CDR1 SQVTM and CDR2 ANQGSEA. J was trimmed by 2 bases and V by 6 bases; bases with no gene match: 6. This CDR3 has 13 residues. The CDR3 DNA sequence: TGCAGCGTACCGGGACAGAGGCAAGAGACCCAGTACTTC. Translated: CSVPGQRQETQYF. The full variable domain, in which reference TRBV29-1 and TRBJ2-5 provide the parts outside the CDR3, is SAVISQKPSRDICQRGTSLTIQCQVDSQVTMMFWYRQQPGQSLTLIATANQGSEATYESGFVIDKFPISRPNLTFSTLTVSNMSPEDSSIYLCSVPGQRQETQYFGPGTRLLVL.

This clonotype came up a few times. This chain joins TRBV20-1 and TRBJ2-7; D possibly corresponds to TRBD1 (6 bases). CDR1 and CDR2 (germline): DFQATT, SNEGSKA (reference sequence). The CDR3 covers 15 residues. Trimming left V 0 bases short and J 3 bases short, with 15 bases between. CDR3 in amino acids: CSARDPYREFYEQYF. In DNA, the CDR3 is TGCAGTGCTAGAGATCCATACAGGGAGTTCTACGAGCAGTACTTC.

This clonotype was seen many times. The genes are TRBV6-5 and TRBJ1-1, with D unclear. In germline, CDR1 is MNHEY, CDR2 SVGAGI. V was shortened by 6 bases and J by 0 bases, with 5 bases between the two germline ends. There are 12 residues in the CDR3. In DNA, the CDR3 is TGTGCCAGCAGCCAGATGAACACTGAAGCTTTCTTT. Amino acid sequence: CASSQMNTEAFF.

Only a few counts were recorded for this clonotype. The rearrangement links TRBV2 to TRBJ2-7, with TRBD1 identical over 8 bases. Germline V gives CDR1 SNHLY, CDR2 FYNNEI. Trimming cost V 4 bases and J 3 bases; bases outside gene matches: 8. The CDR3 loop spans 15 amino acids. Written as DNA, the CDR3 is TGTGCCAGCAGTGTCTCTGGACAGGGCTACTACGAGCAGTACTTC. Translating gives CASSVSGQGYYEQYF. Based on the CDR3 plus reference TRBV2 and TRBJ2-7, the full variable domain is EPEVTQTPSHQVTQMGQEVILRCVPISNHLYFYWYRQILGQKVEFLVSFYNNEISEKSEIFDDQFSVERPDGSNFTLKIRSTKLEDSAMYFCASSVSGQGYYEQYFGPGTRLTVT.

The chain combines TRBV27 with TRBJ2-3, with 13 bases identical to TRBD2. Trimming cost V 0 bases and J 2 bases; bases outside gene matches: 11. The germline CDR1 and CDR2 sequences are MNHEY and SMNVEV (reference sequence). The CDR3 is made up of 20 amino acids. In DNA form, the CDR3 reads TGTGCCAGCAGTTTATCCCCGACTAGCGGGAGGCCCCTCGACACAGATACGCAGTATTTT. Its translation: CASSLSPTSGRPLDTDTQYF.

The chain uses TRBV28 and TRBJ2-7; D unclear. CDR1 is MDHEN, CDR2 SYDVKM, per germline. V was pared by 8 bases and J by 4 bases, with 15 bases between. The CDR3 consists of 13 residues. In DNA form, the CDR3 reads TGTGCCAGCTCCCTACCTTTGGGGTACGAGCAGTACTTC. Its protein is CASSLPLGYEQYF. Variable domain in full (rest from reference TRBV28 and TRBJ2-7): DVKVTQSSRYLVKRTGEKVFLECVQDMDHENMFWYRQDPGLGLRLIYFSYDVKMKEKGDIPEGYSVSREKKERFSLILESASTNQTSMYLCASSLPLGYEQYFGPGTRLTVT.

This clonotype was seen a handful of times. This chain joins TRBV7-2 and TRBJ1-1; 7 bases map to TRBD1. V gave up 3 bases and J gave up 1 base; unmatched junction bases: 8. Looked up from germline, CDR1 is SGHTA and CDR2 is FQGNSA. CDR3 length: 16 residues. CDR3 sequence reads: CASSFPSRTGNTEAFF. For the CDR3, the DNA is TGTGCCAGCAGCTTTCCCTCCCGGACAGGGAACACTGAAGCTTTCTTT.

The rearrangement links TRBV6-4 to TRBJ2-2; maybe TRBD2 (6 bases). Per the germline V gene, CDR1 is MRHNA and CDR2 is SNTAGT. The CDR3 loop spans 14 amino acids. Deletions cut 7 bases from V and 0 bases from J, with 9 bases between. CDR3 region: CASKLASNTGELFF. The DNA for the CDR3 is TGTGCCAGCAAACTAGCCTCGAACACCGGGGAGCTGTTTTTT.

This clonotype was found many times. The rearrangement links TRBV29-1 to TRBJ1-2; D possibly corresponds to TRBD1 (5 bases). CDR3 size: 13 residues. Trimming took 4 bases from V and 5 from J, leaving 14 bases between them. CDR1 SQVTM and CDR2 ANQGSEA come from the germline V gene. CDR3 region: CSVGSRQYYGYTF. The CDR3 DNA follows: TGCAGCGTTGGATCAAGACAGTATTATGGCTACACCTTC.

This chain links TRBV20-1 with TRBJ1-5; 8 nucleotides line up with TRBD1. From germline, CDR1 is DFQATT and CDR2 SNEGSKA (reference sequence). The length of the CDR3 is 12 residues. The V gene end was trimmed by 6 bases and the J gene end by 6 bases; junction bases not matched to a gene: 4. DNA for the CDR3: TGCAGTGCACGGACAGGGAGTCAGCCCCAGCATTTT. Amino acid sequence: CSARTGSQPQHF.

This clonotype was observed a handful of times. The CDR3 region has the DNA TGCAGCGTGGGCGTGTACCGAGCGGGGGGCTACAATGAGCAGTTCTTC. It encodes CSVGVYRAGGYNEQFF. This chain connects TRBV29-1 to TRBJ2-1; 9 bases map to TRBD2. The CDR3 extends over 16 amino acids. Germline V CDR1 and CDR2: SQVTM, ANQGSEA. V dropped 6 bases and J dropped 3; count of bases not matched to a gene: 12.

This clonotype was detected only a few times. The V call is TRBV12-3 or TRBV12-4, the J call TRBJ2-5; 11 bases match TRBD1. The V and J ends lost 5 bases and 5 bases, in that order; junction bases with no gene match: 7. This CDR3 region has 15 residues. Here the CDR3 reads CASSTWTGGFETQYF. CDR3 in DNA: TGTGCCAGCAGTACTTGGACAGGGGGCTTCGAGACCCAGTACTTC.

J is TRBJ2-7 and V is TRBV6-2 or TRBV6-3; 12 nucleotides align to TRBD2. J lost 4 bases, V lost 7 bases, and 8 bases had no gene match. This CDR3 spans 15 amino acids. In germline, CDR1 is MNHEY, CDR2 SVGEGT. The CDR3 loop is CASINPTSGRYEQYF. The CDR3, as DNA: TGTGCCAGCATAAACCCCACTAGCGGGAGGTACGAGCAGTACTTC.

This sequence joins TRBV5-1 and TRBJ1-2, with D perhaps TRBD1 (5 bases). The V gene's germline CDR1 is SGHRS and CDR2 YFSETQ. V shed 0 bases and J shed 8 bases, with 14 bases lying between them. This CDR3 spans 14 amino acids. The CDR3 loop is CASSLGTSGLGYTF. Here the CDR3 DNA reads TGCGCCAGCAGCTTGGGGACGTCGGGGCTCGGCTACACCTTC.

The rearrangement uses TRBV4-1 and TRBJ2-7, with 7 positions matching TRBD2. The germline gives CDR1 MGHRA, CDR2 YSYEKL. This CDR3 has 13 residues. Trimming removed 1 base from V and 5 bases from J; junction bases left unmatched: 2. CDR3 in amino acids: CASSQGEGNEQYF. CDR3 in DNA: TGCGCCAGCAGCCAAGGGGAGGGAAACGAGCAGTACTTC.